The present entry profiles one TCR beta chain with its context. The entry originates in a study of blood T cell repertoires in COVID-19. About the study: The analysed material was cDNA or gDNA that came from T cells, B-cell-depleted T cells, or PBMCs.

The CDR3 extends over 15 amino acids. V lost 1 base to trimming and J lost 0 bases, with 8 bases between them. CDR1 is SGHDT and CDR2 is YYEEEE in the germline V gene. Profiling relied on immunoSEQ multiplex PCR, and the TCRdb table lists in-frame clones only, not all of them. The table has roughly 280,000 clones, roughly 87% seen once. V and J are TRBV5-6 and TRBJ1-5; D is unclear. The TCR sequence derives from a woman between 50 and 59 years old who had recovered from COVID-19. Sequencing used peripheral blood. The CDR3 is CASSLLVNSNQPQHF. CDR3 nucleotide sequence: TGTGCCAGCAGCTTGTTAGTGAATAGCAATCAGCCCCAGCATTTT.